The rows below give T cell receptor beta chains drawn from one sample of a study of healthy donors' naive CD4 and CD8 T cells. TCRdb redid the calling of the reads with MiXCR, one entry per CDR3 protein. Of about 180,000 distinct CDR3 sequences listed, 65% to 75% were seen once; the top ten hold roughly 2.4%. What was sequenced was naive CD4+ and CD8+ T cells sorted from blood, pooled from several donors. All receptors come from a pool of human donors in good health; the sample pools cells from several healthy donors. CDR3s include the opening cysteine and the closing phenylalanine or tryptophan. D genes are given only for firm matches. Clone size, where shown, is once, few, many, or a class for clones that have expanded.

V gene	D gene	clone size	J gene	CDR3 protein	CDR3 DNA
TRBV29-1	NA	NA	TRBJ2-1	CSAGVNEQFF	TGCAGCGCAGGGGTCAATGAGCAGTTCTTC
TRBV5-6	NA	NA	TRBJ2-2	CASSPRRVVDGELFF	TGTGCCAGCAGCCCTCGTAGGGTTGTTGACGGGGAGCTGTTTTTT
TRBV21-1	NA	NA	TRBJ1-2	CASSSLSEDGYTF	TGTGCCAGCAGCAGTCTTTCCGAGGATGGCTACACCTTC
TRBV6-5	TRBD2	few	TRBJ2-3	CASSPDWAGVDTQYF	TGTGCCAGCAGCCCGGACTGGGCGGGGGTGGATACGCAGTATTTT
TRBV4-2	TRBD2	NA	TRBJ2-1	CASSQSTSGAHEQFF	TGTGCCAGCAGCCAATCGACTAGCGGGGCTCATGAGCAGTTCTTC
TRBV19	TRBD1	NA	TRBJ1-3	CATRQGFGNTIYF	TGTGCCACCCGACAGGGCTTCGGAAACACCATATATTTT
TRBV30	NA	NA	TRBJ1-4	CAWSVSGAAGNEKLFF	TGTGCCTGGAGTGTATCAGGCGCTGCTGGTAATGAAAAACTGTTTTTT
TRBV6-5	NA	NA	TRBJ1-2	CASSYADNYGYTF	TGTGCCAGCAGTTACGCAGATAACTATGGCTACACCTTC
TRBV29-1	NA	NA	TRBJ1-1	CSCRASGSLNTEAFF	TGCAGCTGCCGCGCTTCGGGGAGCCTGAACACTGAAGCTTTCTTT
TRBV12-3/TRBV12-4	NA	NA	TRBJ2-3	CASSFTGGFTDTQYF	TGTGCCAGCAGCTTCACAGGAGGTTTCACAGATACGCAGTATTTT
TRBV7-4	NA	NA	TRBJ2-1	CASSSQGAGANEQFF	TGTGCCAGCAGCTCCCAGGGTGCAGGCGCGAATGAGCAGTTCTTC
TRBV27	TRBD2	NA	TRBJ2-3	CASAMWASGPISDTQYF	TGTGCCAGCGCAATGTGGGCTAGCGGGCCAATATCGGATACGCAGTATTTT
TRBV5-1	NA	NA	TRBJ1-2	CASSLTGPFGEYGYTF	TGCGCCAGCAGCTTGACAGGCCCTTTTGGGGAATATGGCTACACCTTC
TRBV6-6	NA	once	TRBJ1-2	CASSSTGYGYTF	TGTGCCAGCAGTTCCACAGGGTATGGCTACACCTTC
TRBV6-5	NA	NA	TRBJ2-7	CASSDGRDEQYF	TGTGCCAGCAGTGACGGACGGGACGAGCAGTACTTC
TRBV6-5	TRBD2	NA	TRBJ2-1	CASSRLAGELPEQFF	TGTGCCAGCAGTAGACTAGCGGGAGAGTTGCCTGAGCAGTTCTTC
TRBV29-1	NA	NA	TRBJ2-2	CSVEILSGELFF	TGCAGCGTTGAAATATTGTCCGGGGAGCTGTTTTTT
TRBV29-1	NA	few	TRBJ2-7	CSVEIQQRGTEQYF	TGCAGCGTTGAAATCCAACAAAGGGGGACCGAGCAGTACTTC
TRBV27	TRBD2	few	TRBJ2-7	CASRERGRVYEQYF	TGTGCCAGCAGGGAGAGAGGGAGGGTCTACGAGCAGTACTTC
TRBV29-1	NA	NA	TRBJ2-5	CSAAGQQETQYF	TGCAGCGCCGCGGGACAGCAAGAGACCCAGTACTTC
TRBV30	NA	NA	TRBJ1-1	CAWSEGHLYTEAFF	TGTGCCTGGAGTGAGGGACACTTATACACTGAAGCTTTCTTT
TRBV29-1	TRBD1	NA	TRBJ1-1	CSVEEAGGMNTEAFF	TGCAGCGTTGAAGAGGCAGGGGGCATGAACACTGAAGCTTTCTTT
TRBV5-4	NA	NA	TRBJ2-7	CASSFGQGIYEQYF	TGTGCCAGCAGCTTCGGGCAGGGGATCTACGAGCAGTACTTC
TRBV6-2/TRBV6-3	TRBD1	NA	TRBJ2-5	CASRRGTGRETQYF	TGTGCCAGCAGACGGGGGACAGGGAGGGAGACCCAGTACTTC
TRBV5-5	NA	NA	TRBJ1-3	CASSLVLKPSGNTIYF	TGTGCCAGCAGCTTGGTTCTGAAACCCTCTGGAAACACCATATATTTT
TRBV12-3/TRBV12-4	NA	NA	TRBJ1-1	CASSSRTEMNTEAFF	TGTGCCAGCAGTTCAAGGACAGAGATGAACACTGAAGCTTTCTTT
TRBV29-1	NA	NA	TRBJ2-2	CSVVAPERTGELFF	TGCAGCGTTGTGGCCCCTGAACGCACCGGGGAGCTGTTTTTT
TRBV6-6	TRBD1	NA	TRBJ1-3	CASSFDRAGNTIYF	TGTGCCAGCAGTTTTGACAGGGCTGGAAACACCATATATTTT
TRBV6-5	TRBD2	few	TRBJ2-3	CASSRGAGWVTDTQYF	TGTGCCAGCAGCCGAGGAGCGGGATGGGTCACAGATACGCAGTATTTT
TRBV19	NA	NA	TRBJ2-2	CASSIGQVASTGELFF	TGTGCCAGTAGTATCGGGCAGGTTGCCTCCACCGGGGAGCTGTTTTTT
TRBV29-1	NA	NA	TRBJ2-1	CSVEDGSGSAEQFF	TGCAGCGTTGAAGATGGTTCGGGGTCAGCTGAGCAGTTCTTC
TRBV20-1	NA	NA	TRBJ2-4	CSAPAGPTLKARAKNIQYF	TGCAGTGCACCGGCCGGGCCCACACTCAAAGCTCGGGCCAAAAACATTCAGTACTTC
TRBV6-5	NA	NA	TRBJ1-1	CASSYTTSGTEAFF	TGTGCCAGCAGTTACACTACAAGTGGGACAGAAGCTTTCTTT
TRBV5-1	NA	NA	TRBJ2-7	CASSSNYEQYF	TGCGCCAGCAGCTCGAACTACGAGCAGTACTTC
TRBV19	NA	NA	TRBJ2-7	CASDPPGLSSYEQYF	TGTGCCAGTGATCCCCCGGGACTCAGCTCCTACGAGCAGTACTTC
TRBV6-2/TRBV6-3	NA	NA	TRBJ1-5	CASSYGNRDGYRNQPQHF	TGTGCCAGCAGTTATGGAAACCGGGACGGCTATAGGAATCAGCCCCAGCATTTT
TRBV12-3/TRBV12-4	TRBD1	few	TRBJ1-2	CASRTGNGYTF	TGTGCCAGCCGGACAGGGAATGGCTACACCTTC
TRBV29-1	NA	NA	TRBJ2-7	CSGQVPPEQYF	TGCAGCGGTCAGGTACCGCCCGAGCAGTACTTC
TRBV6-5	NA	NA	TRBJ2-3	CASGANTDTQYF	TGTGCCAGCGGGGCCAACACAGATACGCAGTATTTT
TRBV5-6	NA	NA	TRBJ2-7	CASSTQGRKNTYEQYF	TGTGCCAGCAGCACCCAGGGACGGAAGAATACATACGAGCAGTACTTC
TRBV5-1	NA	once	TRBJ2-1	CASSLEAGQSYNEQFF	TGCGCCAGCAGCTTGGAGGCAGGCCAATCCTACAATGAGCAGTTCTTC
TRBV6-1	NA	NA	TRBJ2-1	CASKGSFHEQFF	TGTGCCAGCAAGGGGAGTTTCCATGAGCAGTTCTTC
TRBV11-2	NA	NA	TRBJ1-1	CASSPKTAPEAFF	TGTGCCAGCAGCCCTAAGACAGCCCCAGAAGCTTTCTTT
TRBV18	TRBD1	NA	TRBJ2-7	CASSDPGQGYEQYF	TGTGCCAGCTCAGACCCGGGACAGGGGTACGAGCAGTACTTC
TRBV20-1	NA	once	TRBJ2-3	CSASPRGSRDTQYF	TGCAGTGCTAGTCCTCGAGGTTCTAGGGATACGCAGTATTTT